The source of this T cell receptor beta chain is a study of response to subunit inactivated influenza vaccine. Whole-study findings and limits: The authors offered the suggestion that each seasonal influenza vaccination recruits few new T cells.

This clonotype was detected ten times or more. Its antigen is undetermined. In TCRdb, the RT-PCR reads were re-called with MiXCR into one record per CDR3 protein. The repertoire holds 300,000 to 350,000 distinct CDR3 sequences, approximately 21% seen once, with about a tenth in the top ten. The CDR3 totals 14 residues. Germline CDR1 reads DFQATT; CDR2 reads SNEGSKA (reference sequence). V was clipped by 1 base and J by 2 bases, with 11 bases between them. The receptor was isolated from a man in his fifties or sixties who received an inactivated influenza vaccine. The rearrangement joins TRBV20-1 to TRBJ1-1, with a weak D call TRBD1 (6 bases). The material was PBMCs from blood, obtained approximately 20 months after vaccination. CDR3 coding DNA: TGCAGTGCTAGAGCGGGACACTCCAACACTGAAGCTTTCTTT. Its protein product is CSARAGHSNTEAFF.